This TCR beta chain was observed in a study of cytomegalovirus exposure and HLA in healthy donors. Researchers ran the PCR with 60 Vbeta and 13 Jbeta primers. Here immunoSEQ multiplex PCR was the method, and the copy in TCRdb shows in-frame clones only, minus some. The sample yields 180,000 or so clones, approximately 86% seen once. The sequencing sample was made of PBMCs. The sequence derives from a male donor in good health and CMV-seronegative.

CDR3 region: CASRREPSSPEAFF. In DNA, the CDR3 is TGTGCCAGCAGGAGAGAGCCATCGTCCCCTGAAGCTTTCTTT. The chain is built from TRBV13 and TRBJ1-1; D remains unclear. V dropped 6 bases and J dropped 6 bases, with 17 bases sitting between them. Germline V lookup: CDR1 PRHDT, CDR2 FYEKMQ (reference sequence). CDR3 length equals 14 residues.